Listed here are 30 T cell receptor beta chains from one sample, sequenced in a study of cytomegalovirus exposure and HLA in healthy donors (dated by TCRdb to about 2017). Receptor amplification or capture employed the immunoSEQ multiplex PCR assay. The multiplex PCR relied on a mix of 60 forward primers for TCR Vbeta segments and 13 reverse primers for TCR Jbeta segments. TCRdb retrieved this table from immuneACCESS and kept in-frame rearrangements only. Not all clones are present; in checked studies, unresolved V genes account for under half, and no reason is known for the remainder. In this sample the table shows approximately 93,000 clones, about 66% of which occur a single time. The ten largest clones take up about 6% of the sample. The specimen sequenced was PBMCs. These receptors were taken from a boy younger than 18 in good health and CMV-seropositive.

This clone appeared a few times. The chain combines TRBV5-6 with TRBJ2-1, with 7 bases lining up with TRBD1. This CDR3 region has 16 residues. Trimming cost V 3 bases and J 0 bases; bases outside gene matches: 6. Germline V gene lookup returns CDR1 SGHDT and CDR2 YYEEEE. CDR3: CASSSIQGSSYNEQFF. The CDR3 nucleotides are TGTGCCAGCAGCTCTATACAGGGGAGCTCCTACAATGAGCAGTTCTTC.

This rearrangement joins TRBV5-6 to TRBJ1-4; TRBD1 aligns across 10 bases. Losses at the gene ends were 4 bases for V and 8 bases for J; bases not matched to a gene: 8. Germline V gene data show CDR1 as SGHDT and CDR2 as YYEEEE. This CDR3 contains 15 residues. CDR3 DNA: TGTGCCAGCAGCGCTATCGGGACAGGGGAAGAAAAACTGTTTTTT. Amino acids: CASSAIGTGEEKLFF.

The chain employs TRBV27 and TRBJ2-1; tentatively, D is TRBD2 (6 bases). Trimming cost V 2 bases and J 0 bases, with 8 bases left between them. Looked up from germline, CDR1 is MNHEY and CDR2 is SMNVEV (reference sequence). The CDR3 runs 15 residues. CDR3 amino acids: CASSLVSGSYNEQFF. The CDR3 DNA sequence: TGTGCCAGCAGTTTAGTTAGCGGCTCCTACAATGAGCAGTTCTTC.

This clone was found once. CDR3 residues: CASSLAGIQRELFF. The CDR3 DNA is TGTGCCAGCAGCTTGGCAGGGATCCAAAGGGAGCTGTTTTTT. This chain connects TRBV5-6 to TRBJ2-2; maybe TRBD1 (5 bases). With 0 bases removed from V and 9 bases from J, the gap between germline ends came to 12 bases. Germline-derived CDR1 and CDR2 are SGHDT and YYEEEE. This CDR3 is built from 14 residues.

This clone appeared a few times. The chain links TRBV6-5 to TRBJ2-3; D call uncertain. CDR1 and CDR2 from the germline V gene are MNHEY and SVGAGI. This CDR3 contains 13 residues. Trimming cost V 10 bases and J 1 base, with 12 bases left between them. In DNA form, the CDR3 reads TGTGCCACTATGGGCCCCGGCACAGATACGCAGTATTTT. Translating gives CATMGPGTDTQYF.

This clone was picked up a small number of times. The chain links TRBV19 to TRBJ1-1, with 7 bases identical to TRBD1. V gave up 1 base and J gave up 3 bases; unmatched junction bases: 8. This CDR3 is built from 16 residues. Germline V gene data show CDR1 as LNHDA and CDR2 as SQIVND (reference sequence). The CDR3 DNA reads as TGTGCCAGTAGTATAGGGAAGGGGGCGGGTGACACTGAAGCTTTCTTT. Its translation is CASSIGKGAGDTEAFF.

The CDR3 region is CASSPVVNYGYTF. The CDR3 DNA sequence: TGCGCCAGCAGCCCTGTCGTTAACTATGGCTACACCTTC. The chain employs TRBV10-2 and TRBJ1-2; D unclear. V gave up 6 bases and J gave up 1 base, with 9 bases separating them. The germline CDR1 and CDR2 sequences are WSHSY and SAAADI. CDR3 length: 13 amino acids.

This clone was observed a single time. The chain has TRBV9 and TRBJ2-1; D is perhaps TRBD2 (6 bases). The CDR3 is made up of 15 amino acids. CDR1 is SGDLS and CDR2 is YYNGEE in the germline V gene. V gave up 3 bases and J gave up 1 base, with 11 bases separating them. The chain's CDR3 is CASSASGLSYNEQFF. In nucleotides, the CDR3 is TGTGCCAGCAGCGCGAGCGGGCTTTCCTACAATGAGCAGTTCTTC.

This chain uses TRBV27 with TRBJ2-5; no clear D. Per the germline V gene, CDR1 is MNHEY and CDR2 is SMNVEV (reference sequence). Trimming left V 6 bases short and J 2 bases short, with 4 bases between. CDR3 size: 11 residues. CDR3 in amino acids: CASSQQETQYF. The CDR3 DNA follows: TGTGCCAGCAGCCAGCAAGAGACCCAGTACTTC.

V and J are TRBV6-1 and TRBJ1-3; 8 nucleotides agree with TRBD1. Germline CDR1 and CDR2: MNHNS and SASEGT. V dropped 4 bases and J dropped 1; count of bases not matched to a gene: 12. This CDR3 is built from 18 residues. The CDR3 DNA reads TGTGCCAGCAGTGCCCGGACAGGGTTAATTGGTTCTGGAAACACCATATATTTT. Its protein product is CASSARTGLIGSGNTIYF.

This chain links TRBV12-5 with TRBJ2-2; a possible D gene is TRBD2 (6 bases). This CDR3 spans 14 amino acids. V gave up 9 bases and J gave up 5 bases, with 16 bases separating them. Per the germline V gene, CDR1 is LGHNT and CDR2 is FRNRAP. The CDR3 bases are TGTGCTAGCAGAATGGGCGCGGGGACCGGGGAGCTGTTTTTT. Its translation: CASRMGAGTGELFF.

The chain recombines TRBV5-1 with TRBJ2-2; tentatively, D is TRBD2 (5 bases). Between the trimmed V and J ends, which lost 9 bases and 1 base, there was a span of 10 bases. There are 13 residues in the CDR3. CDR1 is SGHRS, CDR2 YFSETQ, per germline. In nucleotides, the CDR3 is TGCGCCACCCGAGAGGGGAACACCGGGGAGCTGTTTTTT. Protein: CATREGNTGELFF.

This clone was picked up a small number of times. The chain couples TRBV7-2 to TRBJ2-2; D remains unclear. Looked up from germline, CDR1 is SGHTA and CDR2 is FQGNSA. The germline V and J ends were trimmed by 1 base and 9 bases, with 9 bases remaining between them. The CDR3 is 13 amino acids. In nucleotides, the CDR3 is TGTGCCAGCAGCTTAGTTGTGGAGAGGGAGCTGTTTTTT. This encodes CASSLVVERELFF.

V and J are TRBV7-9 and TRBJ2-3, with 9 bases lining up with TRBD1. The germline CDR1 and CDR2 sequences are SEHNR and FQNEAQ (reference sequence). Trimming removed 6 bases from V and 0 bases from J; junction bases left unmatched: 4. The CDR3 runs to 15 residues. CDR3 DNA: TGTGCCAGCAGGACCGGGACAGGGAGCACAGATACGCAGTATTTT. This encodes CASRTGTGSTDTQYF.

This clone turned up a few times. V gene TRBV14 combines with J gene TRBJ2-3; D is possibly TRBD1 (6 bases). This CDR3 has 12 residues. V lost 11 bases to trimming and J lost 15 bases, with 24 bases between them. CDR1 and CDR2 (germline): SGHDN, FVKESK. DNA for the CDR3: TGTGCCCCAGCAAGGCCTGGGACATCTCCTTATTTT. It is translated as CAPARPGTSPYF.

The CDR3 region has the DNA TGTGCCAGCTCACCGGGACTAGCGGAAACCTACGAGCAGTACTTC. Its protein is CASSPGLAETYEQYF. The chain carries TRBV18 and TRBJ2-7; 11 bases align to TRBD2. Germline CDR1 KGHSH, CDR2 LQKENI. The CDR3 length is 15 residues. V was clipped by 3 bases and J by 2 bases; unmatched bases: 3.

J is TRBJ2-7 and V is TRBV10-1, with D uncertain. The germline V and J ends were trimmed by 6 bases and 3 bases, with 6 bases remaining between them. The length of the CDR3 is 11 residues. Germline loops: CDR1 WNHNN, CDR2 SYGVQD (reference sequence). As DNA, the CDR3 is TGCGCCAGCAGCCCCGGCTACGAGCAGTACTTC. Translation gives CASSPGYEQYF.

This sequence joins TRBV11-2 and TRBJ2-7; 10 bases agree with TRBD1. Germline CDR1 is SGHAT and CDR2 is FQNNGV. The CDR3 sequence is 16 residues long. V shed 3 bases and J 6 bases; nucleotides not matched to a gene: 11. The CDR3 is CASSFQDRGFYSEQYF. The CDR3 nucleotides read TGTGCCAGCAGCTTCCAGGACAGGGGGTTCTACTCCGAGCAGTACTTC.

In its sample, this clone was seen a few times. The V gene is TRBV2, the J gene TRBJ2-7; 8 bases are shared with TRBD2. The length of the CDR3 is 12 residues. Germline values: CDR1 SNHLY, CDR2 FYNNEI. Trimming at V came to 8 bases and at J to 5 bases, leaving 5 bases not matched to a gene. Here the CDR3 reads CASEYGRDEQYF. In DNA form, the CDR3 reads TGTGCCAGCGAGTACGGGAGGGACGAGCAGTACTTC.

The chain joins TRBV7-3 to TRBJ1-4, with 10 bases fitting TRBD1. V lost 5 bases to trimming and J lost 8 bases; unmatched junction nucleotides: 5. The CDR3 loop spans 14 amino acids. Germline V gene data show CDR1 as SGHTA and CDR2 as FQGTGA. This CDR3 reads CASSVTGGGEKLFF. The CDR3 nucleotides are TGTGCCAGCAGCGTGACAGGGGGCGGCGAAAAACTGTTTTTT. Complete variable domain (other parts from reference TRBV7-3 and TRBJ1-4): GAGVSQTPSNKVTEKGKYVELRCDPISGHTALYWYRQSLGQGPEFLIYFQGTGAADDSGLPNDRFFAVRPEGSVSTLKIQRTERGDSAVYLCASSVTGGGEKLFFGSGTQLSVL.

The V and J genes are TRBV6-1 and TRBJ2-1; tentative D call: TRBD2 (6 bases). Germline V CDR1 and CDR2: MNHNS, SASEGT. The V end lost 4 bases, the J end lost 8 bases, and 18 bases lay between the germline ends. The CDR3 contains 15 residues. The CDR3 nucleotides are TGTGCCAGCAGTGTAGGCGGGGTATTTTACGATGAGCAGTTCTTC. Its translation is CASSVGGVFYDEQFF.

This clone was seen only a few times. V and J are TRBV18 and TRBJ2-3, with TRBD1 matching over 7 bases. In germline, CDR1 is KGHSH, CDR2 LQKENI. V dropped 0 bases and J dropped 5; count of bases not matched to a gene: 2. The CDR3 length is 14 residues. CDR3 nucleotides: TGTGCCAGCTCACCACCGGGACAGAGAGATACGCAGTATTTT. Its translation: CASSPPGQRDTQYF.

This clone was observed a single time. The chain's CDR3 is CASSLVTGGPITTGNTIYF. Written as DNA, the CDR3 is TGTGCCAGCAGCTTGGTTACAGGGGGTCCCATTACAACAGGAAACACCATATATTTT. The rearrangement joins TRBV5-6 to TRBJ1-3; TRBD1 aligns across 8 bases. Germline V gene lookup returns CDR1 SGHDT and CDR2 YYEEEE. The length of the CDR3 is 19 residues. The ends lost 0 bases at V and 4 bases at J; junction bases unmatched: 15.

This clone was detected a few times. This chain uses TRBV4-1 with TRBJ2-2; 8 bases are shared with TRBD1. The CDR3 has 14 amino acids. V trimming: 7 bases; J trimming: 6 bases; junction bases outside the gene matches: 7. Per germline, CDR1 MGHRA and CDR2 YSYEKL. The CDR3 DNA is TGCGCCAGCAATCCTGCAGGGGGCCCCGGGGAGCTGTTTTTT. It is translated as CASNPAGGPGELFF.

This chain connects TRBV18 to TRBJ2-7, with D perhaps TRBD2 (6 bases). The germline V gene has CDR1 KGHSH and CDR2 LQKENI. There are 15 residues in the CDR3. V shed 6 bases and J shed 0 bases, with 15 bases lying between them. This CDR3 is CASSRGKGPSYEQYF. The CDR3 nucleotides are TGTGCCAGCTCCCGGGGGAAGGGGCCCTCCTACGAGCAGTACTTC.

CDR3 loop: CASSEKVSGVGRDTGELFF. CDR3 DNA: TGTGCCAGCAGTGAAAAAGTATCTGGGGTGGGCAGGGACACCGGGGAGCTGTTTTTT. The chain combines TRBV6-1 with TRBJ2-2, with D maybe TRBD1 (5 bases). Trimming shortened V by 2 bases and J by 3 bases, and 22 bases separated the two germline ends. The CDR3 is 19 residues long. CDR1 is MNHNS and CDR2 is SASEGT in the germline V gene.

The chain carries TRBV6-5 and TRBJ1-2; 7 positions agree with TRBD1. Germline V lookup: CDR1 MNHEY, CDR2 SVGAGI. The junction had 6 bases not matched to a gene; V was cut back by 5 bases and J by 0 bases. This CDR3 contains 15 residues. In DNA form, the CDR3 reads TGTGCCAGCAGTCGACAGGGCAGAGCTAACTATGGCTACACCTTC. This codes for CASSRQGRANYGYTF.

This chain uses TRBV2 with TRBJ1-1; 9 bases match TRBD1. CDR3 length: 15 amino acids. After removal of 5 bases from V and 0 bases from J, the junction contained 4 bases not matched to a gene. CDR1 is SNHLY and CDR2 is FYNNEI in the germline V gene. The CDR3 DNA reads as TGTGCCAGCAGTTTTTACAGGGGGCTGAACACTGAAGCTTTCTTT. Translated: CASSFYRGLNTEAFF.

This rearrangement joins TRBV9 to TRBJ2-1; TRBD1 aligns across 8 bases. Germline V gene data show CDR1 as SGDLS and CDR2 as YYNGEE. After removal of 0 bases from V and 9 bases from J, the junction contained 5 bases not matched to a gene. The CDR3 extends over 14 amino acids. The DNA of the CDR3 is TGTGCCAGCAGCGTAGAGCAGGGGGCGAGTGAGCAGTTCTTC. This codes for CASSVEQGASEQFF.

This clone turned up a few times. This rearrangement joins TRBV27 to TRBJ1-4, with D possibly TRBD1 on 6 matching bases. Trimming cost V 6 bases and J 7 bases, with 15 bases left between them. Germline V gene sequence: CDR1 MNHEY, CDR2 SMNVEV (reference sequence). The CDR3 consists of 14 residues. CDR3 DNA sequence: TGTGCCAGCAGGGCACAGGGCAGAGGTGAAAAACTGTTTTTT. It yields the protein CASRAQGRGEKLFF. Drawing the rest from reference TRBV27 and TRBJ1-4, the complete variable domain is EAQVTQNPRYLITVTGKKLTVTCSQNMNHEYMSWYRQDPGLGLRQIYYSMNVEVTDKGDVPEGYKVSRKEKRNFPLILESPSPNQTSLYFCASRAQGRGEKLFFGSGTQLSVL.